This is a list of T cell receptor beta chains from one sample in a study of cytomegalovirus exposure and HLA in healthy donors. Clones were sequenced by immunoSEQ multiplex PCR, and TCRdb holds only the in-frame ones, with some missing. The sample has about 140,000 clones, 70% to 80% seen once. The material sequenced was PBMCs. The receptors here all came from a female donor in good health and CMV-seronegative. Each CDR3 is given with its conserved first and last residue. The order of the fields is D gene, V gene, J gene, clone size, CDR3 DNA, CDR3 protein. A D gene is named only where the DNA matches it firmly. Size is omitted from some rows. Given values are once, few, many or a class for expanded clones.

>-|TRBV29-1|TRBJ1-2|-
TGCAGCGTTGAAGATGGGGGGATCCGACCCGCGGGCTACACCTTC
CSVEDGGIRPAGYTF
>-|TRBV2|TRBJ1-5|-
TGTGCCAGCAGTGAAGCGGCTCCGGGAAATCAGCCCCAGCATTTT
CASSEAAPGNQPQHF
>-|TRBV4-1|TRBJ2-3|few
TGCGCCAGCAGCCAAGACCATGGTCGGACAGATACGCAGTATTTT
CASSQDHGRTDTQYF
>-|TRBV7-6|TRBJ1-2|-
TGTGCCAGCAGCTTAGGTGGGGCGACGGATTTAGATGGCTACACCTTC
CASSLGGATDLDGYTF
>TRBD2|TRBV7-9|TRBJ2-2|-
TGTGCCAGCAGCCCCCCGGCTAGCGGGAGAACCGGGGAGCTGTTTTTT
CASSPPASGRTGELFF
>TRBD2|TRBV9|TRBJ2-3|-
TGTGCCAGCAGCCCTCGACTAGCGGGAGTGGCAGATACGCAGTATTTT
CASSPRLAGVADTQYF
>-|TRBV29-1|TRBJ1-5|-
TGCAGCGTTGTAACAGGAACGGGAGGGCAGCCCCAGCATTTT
CSVVTGTGGQPQHF
>-|TRBV6-7|TRBJ1-5|-
TGTGCCAGCAGTGAGGACAGACATAGCAATCAGCCCCAGCATTTT
CASSEDRHSNQPQHF
>-|TRBV6-1|TRBJ1-2|-
TGTGCCAGCAGTGAATTGACAGTCGGGAGTGGCTACACCTTC
CASSELTVGSGYTF
>TRBD2|TRBV19|TRBJ2-7|-
TGTGCCAGTAGTTTGGGGGGGAGTTTATCCTACGAGCAGTACTTC
CASSLGGSLSYEQYF
>TRBD1|TRBV30|TRBJ2-7|many
TGTGCCTGGGGGGTGGGACAGGGCTCGTGGAAGCAGTACTTC
CAWGVGQGSWKQYF
>TRBD2|TRBV11-2|TRBJ2-1|-
TGTGCCAGCAGCTTACGGACTAGCGGGTCCTCCTACAATGAGCAGTTCTTC
CASSLRTSGSSYNEQFF
>-|TRBV4-1|TRBJ2-5|-
TGCGCCAGCAGCCAAAGGGACTCTCAAGAGACCCAGTACTTC
CASSQRDSQETQYF
>-|TRBV9|TRBJ1-2|-
TGTGCCAGCAGCGGGACGGAGGGTGTCTATGGCTACACCTTC
CASSGTEGVYGYTF
>TRBD2|TRBV7-2|TRBJ2-1|few
TGTGCCAGCAGCCCCGGGACTAGCGGGAGGTCTGAGCAGTTCTTC
CASSPGTSGRSEQFF
>-|TRBV5-1|TRBJ1-2|-
TGCGCCAGCAGACCCGACCCTGACAGACTAGGTGGCTACACCTTC
CASRPDPDRLGGYTF
>TRBD1|TRBV27|TRBJ2-7|once
TGTGCCAGCACCCGAGGGGGCGACTACGAGCAGTATTTC
CASTRGGDYEQYF
>TRBD1|TRBV6-5|TRBJ2-7|few
TGTGCCAGCAGTCCGGGACAGGGGGCGAGAGAGCAGTACTTC
CASSPGQGAREQYF
>-|TRBV9|TRBJ1-2|-
TGTGCCAGCAGCGTATCAAGTCAAGGGGTGAACTATGGCTACACCTTC
CASSVSSQGVNYGYTF
>-|TRBV25-1|TRBJ1-3|-
TGTGCCAGCAGTGGGGAGGGTGTCCCCTCTGGAAACACCATATATTTT
CASSGEGVPSGNTIYF
>TRBD1|TRBV9|TRBJ1-2|few
TGTGCCAGCAGCGTCTTGCCGGGACAGGGGGGCGATGGCTACACCTTC
CASSVLPGQGGDGYTF
>TRBD2|TRBV4-2|TRBJ2-1|-
TGTGCCAGCAGCCAAGAAGGGCTGCGAGCGGGGGGGATTAGAAATGAGCAGTTCTTC
CASSQEGLRAGGIRNEQFF
>-|TRBV6-1|TRBJ1-3|few
TGTGCCAGCAGTGCCCGGGTTATTCGGGAGAGCTCTGGAAACACCATATATTTT
CASSARVIRESSGNTIYF
>-|TRBV28|TRBJ2-5|-
TGTGCCAGCAGTTTCAGGGTGGAGCAGTACTTC
CASSFRVEQYF
>-|TRBV5-1|TRBJ2-2|-
TGCGCCAGCAGCTATCGGGGGAGAGAAACCGGGGAGCTGTTTTTT
CASSYRGRETGELFF
>-|TRBV21-1|TRBJ1-5|-
TGTGCCAGCAGCAAAGAACGGGGGGTTAGCAATCAGCCCCAGCATTTT
CASSKERGVSNQPQHF
>TRBD1|TRBV30|TRBJ1-5|-
TGTGCCTGGAGACCAGGGGGGAACAATCAGCCCCAGCATTTT
CAWRPGGNNQPQHF
>TRBD1|TRBV18|TRBJ1-1|-
TGTGCCAGCTCACGTTCCTTCGGGACAGGGGGCGAAGGCACTGAAGCTTTCTTT
CASSRSFGTGGEGTEAFF
>TRBD1|TRBV7-3|TRBJ2-7|-
TGTGCCAGCAGCTCCAGGGGTAGGACCGGGACAGGGGCAGTGCAGTACTTC
CASSSRGRTGTGAVQYF
>-|TRBV4-1|TRBJ1-3|once
TGCGCCAGCAGCCAAGAGACGGAGGGACCCTACTCTGGAAACACCATATATTTT
CASSQETEGPYSGNTIYF
>-|TRBV21-1|TRBJ1-1|-
TGTGCCAGCAGCAACCCCGACAGGAACACTGAAGCTTTCTTT
CASSNPDRNTEAFF
>TRBD1|TRBV30|TRBJ1-5|-
TGTGCCTGGAGACAGGGGGCTTTACGGAATCAGCCCCAGCATTTT
CAWRQGALRNQPQHF
>-|TRBV7-3|TRBJ2-3|-
TGTGCCAGCAGCCTAAATGGTATGCGGGGCACAGATACGCAGTATTTT
CASSLNGMRGTDTQYF
>-|TRBV27|TRBJ1-4|-
TGTGCCAGCAGTCCTACACAGGCAACTAATGAAAAACTGTTTTTT
CASSPTQATNEKLFF
>-|TRBV29-1|TRBJ1-2|-
TGCAGCGTCCCTACCGGGACAACTAACTATGGCTACACCTTC
CSVPTGTTNYGYTF
>TRBD1|TRBV27|TRBJ2-1|-
TGTGCCAGCAGGAGAGGACAGGGGGCTTACAATGAGCAGTTCTTC
CASRRGQGAYNEQFF
>TRBD2|TRBV28|TRBJ2-3|few
TGTGCCAGCAGTTTAAATAGTTTAGCGGGAGATACGCAGTATTTT
CASSLNSLAGDTQYF
>-|TRBV5-6|TRBJ1-2|-
TGTGCCAGCAGCTTAACGTACGACCAGGGTAACTATGGCTACACCTTC
CASSLTYDQGNYGYTF
>TRBD1|TRBV9|TRBJ1-2|-
TGTGCCAGCAGCGGAAGGACAGGGGTCTATGGCTACACCTTC
CASSGRTGVYGYTF
>TRBD2|TRBV5-1|TRBJ2-1|-
TGCGCCAGCAGCCCGCGACTAGCGGGAGCCCACAATGAGCAGTTCTTC
CASSPRLAGAHNEQFF
>TRBD2|TRBV5-1|TRBJ2-7|-
TGCGCCAGCAGCTTGGCTGGTAGCGGGAACCTTTACGAGCAGTATTTC
CASSLAGSGNLYEQYF
>-|TRBV29-1|TRBJ1-1|-
TGCAGCGTGACAGCCGGGGAGGCTGAAGCTTTCTTT
CSVTAGEAEAFF
>TRBD1|TRBV10-3|TRBJ2-7|-
TGTGCCATCAGTGAGTCGTTAGGACAGGGATTGAGGGAGCAGTACTTC
CAISESLGQGLREQYF
>-|TRBV28|TRBJ2-5|-
TGTGCCAGCAGCCGTTCAGAGACCCAGTACTTC
CASSRSETQYF
>-|TRBV6-5|TRBJ2-7|-
TGTGCCAGCAGTTATCAACAGGGTAGCTCCTACGAGCAGTACTTC
CASSYQQGSSYEQYF
>-|TRBV28|TRBJ1-2|-
TGTGCCAGCAGTTCCCGGGACAATGGCTACACCTTC
CASSSRDNGYTF
>-|TRBV18|TRBJ1-4|few
TGTGCCAGCTCACCCCAGGGTTTCGAAAAACTGTTTTTT
CASSPQGFEKLFF
>TRBD1|TRBV9|TRBJ2-7|once
TGTGCCAGCAGCGTAGTGGGACAGGGGTTTGGGGAGCAGTACTTC
CASSVVGQGFGEQYF
>TRBD2|TRBV6-1|TRBJ2-2|-
TGTGCCAGCAAGGGACTAGCGGGAGCCGGGGAGCTGTTTTTT
CASKGLAGAGELFF
>TRBD2|TRBV28|TRBJ2-1|once
TGTGCCAGCAGTTTTTTTATCCTAGCGGAATCCTACAATGAGCAGTTCTTC
CASSFFILAESYNEQFF